The T cell receptor beta chain under discussion was sequenced for a study of blood T cell repertoires in COVID-19 (TCRdb year 2020). For context, the study as a whole: Collaborator samples came from the United States, Italy and Spain and covered acute and convalescent phases of COVID-19. The prospective study material was composed of cDNA or gDNA derived from T cells, B-cell-depleted T cells, or PBMCs. The dataset comprised deeply sampled blood TCRbeta repertoires from subjects exposed to, actively infected with, or recovered from COVID-19. A freely available public database, intended as a resource for researchers studying the immune response to SARS-CoV-2, is where the repertoires were released. Samples came from the ongoing ImmuneRACE study (first 160 participants) plus 1,254 subjects from 6 global collaborators. Sample metadata almost always included a de-identified subject ID, COVID-19 status, age in years and sex. HLA class I and class II types, where available, came from metadata supplied by the sample provider rather than from assay-based typing.

The full study reports these points: The quantity of clinical and demographic metadata differed by source and by participant and was supplied without curation.

Details on this clone: This clone's antigen is unknown. Per-base qualities were not stored, and no clone one base away is much larger.

CDR1 is given as SGHTA and CDR2 as FQGNSA, both from the germline V gene. Reading from cysteine to phenylalanine, the CDR3 counts 16 amino acids. The DNA shown is the 48-base CDR3, in frame from base 1. Germline trimming: 2 bases from V, 8 bases from J; junction bases outside gene matches: 7. Collaborating institutions collected whole blood in K2EDTA tubes following their own protocols. Collaborator samples were shipped for TCRbeta analysis as frozen whole blood, isolated PBMCs, or DNA extracted from either sample type. The immunoSEQ Assay, a bias-controlled multiplex PCR, was used to amplify TCRbeta CDR3 regions from genomic DNA. The original pipeline was this. Nucleated cell counts per sample were estimated from amplification of reference gene primers within the assay. Sequence reads were collapsed and filtered to measure the absolute abundance of every unique TCRbeta CDR3 rearrangement. Productive Simpson clonality was computed per sample as the square root of Simpson's diversity index over productive rearrangements. Held by TCRdb, this immuneACCESS table contains in-frame sequences only and omits some clones. Under half of the omission traces to an unresolved V gene where checked; the cause of the rest is unknown. V, J and clone size derive from that table, while D and trimming were established from the DNA sequence. For this sample there are around 120,000 clones; around 87% appear just once. The ten largest clones add up to more than 25% of the sample.

The sequenced material came from peripheral blood. This sequence uses TRBV7-2 and TRBJ2-1; the central 12 bases match TRBD2. The sequence derives from a woman in her sixties or seventies with acute or convalescent COVID-19. The DNA is TGTGCCAGCAGCTTAAGGATTCTAGCGGGGGGGGATGAGCAGTTCTTC. Its product reads: CASSLRILAGGDEQFF.